One and the same sample provided the 5 T cell receptor beta chains below, sequenced in a study of beta chain features in type 1 diabetes (dated by TCRdb to 2016 to 2019). The paper as a whole reports these results and caveats: Type 1 diabetes patients showed a moderate but significant shortening of TCRB CDR3 length in all four CD4+ subsets.

Libraries were made using the immunoSEQ multiplex PCR assay. The entire amount of isolated RNA was reverse transcribed using the High Capacity cDNA Reverse Transcription Kit, so the sequenced TCRB transcripts were expressed ones. Entries here come from immuneACCESS through TCRdb and include only in-frame sequences with V and J called. Some clones fail to appear in such tables; in the studies checked, an unresolved V gene covers under half of the shortfall, and the cause of the remainder is unknown. The sample data list hundreds of thousands of clones, and approximately 11% of these were observed just once. Around 0.015% of the sample is taken by the ten largest. Their recognized antigens are unknown. The sequencing input was naive CD4+ T cells from blood. This specimen's cell subset or site label, per the study, means: true naive CD4+ T cells. All receptors derive from a man younger than 40 with type 1 diabetes.

The sample holds a few counts of this clone. This chain connects TRBV5-4 to TRBJ2-5; TRBD2 matches 10 bases. Germline V lookup: CDR1 SGHNT, CDR2 YYREEE (reference sequence). The CDR3 runs 16 residues. The V segment lost 3 bases and the J segment 1 base; nucleotides outside the gene matches: 6. The CDR3 here is CASSWGASGGQETQYF. As DNA, the CDR3 is TGTGCCAGCAGCTGGGGGGCTAGCGGGGGCCAAGAGACCCAGTACTTC.

V and J are TRBV7-3 and TRBJ2-2; TRBD1 is a possible D gene (6 bases). With 4 bases removed from V and 7 bases from J, the gap between germline ends came to 13 bases. CDR1 and CDR2 from the germline V gene are SGHTA and FQGTGA. This CDR3 contains 14 residues. The CDR3 bases are TGTGCCAGCAGCTATCAGGGGACGGACGGGGAGCTGTTTTTT. Its translation is CASSYQGTDGELFF.

CDR3 nucleotides: TGTGCCAGCAGGAAAGACAGCTATGGCTACACCTTC. Translating it yields CASRKDSYGYTF. The chain carries TRBV6-1 and TRBJ1-2; the D gene is possibly TRBD1 (5 bases). The CDR3 length is 12 residues. Germline V gives CDR1 MNHNS, CDR2 SASEGT. Trimming cost V 6 bases and J 4 bases, with 9 bases left between them.

This clone was counted a single time. The V and J genes are TRBV6-5 and TRBJ1-1, with D maybe TRBD1 (5 bases). The CDR3 is 14 amino acids. The V gene's germline CDR1 is MNHEY and CDR2 SVGAGI. V gave up 0 bases and J gave up 4 bases, with 9 bases separating them. CDR3 in amino acids: CASSYSFRGTEAFF. The CDR3 DNA sequence: TGTGCCAGCAGTTACTCGTTTAGGGGCACTGAAGCTTTCTTT.

The chain is built from TRBV5-1 and TRBJ2-7, with 10 bases that match TRBD2. The germline gives CDR1 SGHRS, CDR2 YFSETQ. The CDR3 is made up of 18 amino acids. The V segment lost 1 base and the J segment 0 bases; nucleotides outside the gene matches: 10. The CDR3 spells CASSLSHSGGWNSYEQYF. CDR3 sequence (DNA): TGCGCCAGCAGCTTGTCGCATAGCGGGGGGTGGAACTCCTACGAGCAGTACTTC.